Listed below are T cell receptor beta chains from one sample, sequenced in a study of blood T cell repertoires in COVID-19. Sequencing was performed with immunoSEQ multiplex PCR; in TCRdb, only in-frame clones are kept and a portion is missing. The sample contains 150,000 to 200,000 clones, 88% of which appear only once. The sequenced sample consisted of PBMCs or T cells enriched from blood (not recorded which). The receptor set was obtained from a woman aged 18-30 years who had recovered from COVID-19. CDR3s include the opening cysteine and the closing phenylalanine or tryptophan. The D gene is left open where the match is weak. The size of a clone is reported for some rows only, either as once, few or many, or as a class for expanded clones.

V: TRBV29-1
D: -
J: TRBJ2-3
size: -
CDR3: CSVSPGSDTQYF
DNA: TGCAGCGTCTCTCCGGGATCAGATACGCAGTATTTT

V: TRBV6-5
D: -
J: TRBJ2-3
size: -
CDR3: CASSSPLADTDTQYF
DNA: TGTGCCAGCAGTTCCCCCCTGGCAGACACAGATACGCAGTATTTT

V: TRBV11-3
D: TRBD2
J: TRBJ2-7
size: -
CDR3: CASSLATRLADSYEQYF
DNA: TGTGCCAGCAGCTTAGCCACGAGACTAGCGGACTCCTACGAGCAGTACTTC

V: TRBV6-6
D: -
J: TRBJ1-2
size: -
CDR3: CASSSLPEPNYGYTF
DNA: TGTGCCAGCAGTTCTTTGCCAGAACCCAACTATGGCTACACCTTC

V: TRBV27
D: -
J: TRBJ2-7
size: -
CDR3: CASAPTGVTYEQYF
DNA: TGTGCCAGCGCTCCCACAGGTGTTACCTACGAGCAGTACTTC

V: TRBV21-1
D: -
J: TRBJ1-6
size: -
CDR3: CASRAPLHF
DNA: TGTGCCAGCCGGGCACCCCTCCACTTT

V: TRBV5-1
D: -
J: TRBJ1-5
size: -
CDR3: CASSLGEPNQPQHF
DNA: TGCGCCAGCAGCTTGGGAGAGCCCAATCAGCCCCAGCATTTT

V: TRBV18
D: TRBD1
J: TRBJ2-2
size: -
CDR3: CASSLQGVITGELFF
DNA: TGTGCCAGCTCACTCCAGGGGGTCATCACCGGGGAGCTGTTTTTT

V: TRBV28
D: -
J: TRBJ1-1
size: once
CDR3: CASSLFRGNTEAFF
DNA: TGTGCCAGCAGTTTGTTTCGGGGGAACACTGAAGCTTTCTTT

V: TRBV2
D: TRBD2
J: TRBJ2-2
size: -
CDR3: CASTLAGDTGELFF
DNA: TGTGCCAGCACTCTAGCGGGGGACACCGGGGAGCTGTTTTTT

V: TRBV30
D: TRBD2
J: TRBJ2-7
size: once
CDR3: CAWSVGLAGSYEQYF
DNA: TGTGCCTGGAGTGTAGGACTAGCGGGAAGTTACGAGCAGTACTTC

V: TRBV28
D: -
J: TRBJ1-5
size: -
CDR3: CASSPDWNQPQHF
DNA: TGTGCCAGCAGTCCGGACTGGAATCAGCCCCAGCATTTT

V: TRBV28
D: -
J: TRBJ1-1
size: once
CDR3: CASSFVSEAFF
DNA: TGTGCCAGCAGTTTTGTTAGTGAAGCTTTCTTT

V: TRBV14
D: -
J: TRBJ1-1
size: -
CDR3: CASSQVGGRGMNTEAFF
DNA: TGTGCCAGCAGCCAAGTTGGCGGCCGTGGAATGAACACTGAAGCTTTCTTT

V: TRBV27
D: TRBD1
J: TRBJ1-6
size: -
CDR3: CASSSTGGLNNSPLHF
DNA: TGTGCCAGCAGTTCTACAGGGGGCTTAAATAATTCACCCCTCCACTTT

V: TRBV7-8
D: -
J: TRBJ1-1
size: -
CDR3: CASSLWRDNTEAFF
DNA: TGTGCCAGCAGCTTATGGCGGGACAACACTGAAGCTTTCTTT

V: TRBV4-2
D: TRBD2
J: TRBJ2-3
size: -
CDR3: CASSQDWTSGGDTQYF
DNA: TGTGCCAGCAGCCAAGATTGGACTAGCGGGGGGGATACGCAGTATTTT